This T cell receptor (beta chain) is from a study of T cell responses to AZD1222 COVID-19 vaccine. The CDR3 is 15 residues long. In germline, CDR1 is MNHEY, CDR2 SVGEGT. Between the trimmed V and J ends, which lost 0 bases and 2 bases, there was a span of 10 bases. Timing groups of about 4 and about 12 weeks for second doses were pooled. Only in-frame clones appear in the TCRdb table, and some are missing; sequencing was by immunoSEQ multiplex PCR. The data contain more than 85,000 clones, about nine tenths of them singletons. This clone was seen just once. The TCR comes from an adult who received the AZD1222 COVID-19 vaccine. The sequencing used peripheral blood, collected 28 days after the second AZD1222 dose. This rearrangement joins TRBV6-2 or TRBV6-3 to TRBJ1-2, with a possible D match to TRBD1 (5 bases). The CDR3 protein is CASSYSGESNYGYTF. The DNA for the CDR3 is TGTGCCAGCAGTTACTCGGGGGAATCCAACTATGGCTACACCTTC.